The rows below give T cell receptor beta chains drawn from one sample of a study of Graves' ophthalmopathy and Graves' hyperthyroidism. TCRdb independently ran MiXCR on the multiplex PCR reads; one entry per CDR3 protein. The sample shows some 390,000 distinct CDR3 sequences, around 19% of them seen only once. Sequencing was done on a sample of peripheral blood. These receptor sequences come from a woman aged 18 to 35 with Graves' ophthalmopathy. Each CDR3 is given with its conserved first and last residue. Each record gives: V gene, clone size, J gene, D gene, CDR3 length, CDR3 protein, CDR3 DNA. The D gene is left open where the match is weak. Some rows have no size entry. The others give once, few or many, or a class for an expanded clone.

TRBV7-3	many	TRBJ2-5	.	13	CASSFPAQETQYF	TGTGCCAGCAGCTTTCCCGCCCAAGAGACCCAGTACTTC
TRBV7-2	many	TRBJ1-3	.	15	CASSPDSFTGNTIYF	TGTGCCAGCAGCCCGGACAGTTTCACTGGAAACACCATATATTTT
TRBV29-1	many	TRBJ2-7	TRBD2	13	CSVAGGPSYEQYF	TGCAGCGTTGCGGGAGGGCCCTCGTACGAGCAGTACTTC
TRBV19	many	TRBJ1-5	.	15	CASRHTPGRDQPQHF	TGTGCCAGTAGACATACACCGGGACGCGATCAGCCCCAGCATTTT
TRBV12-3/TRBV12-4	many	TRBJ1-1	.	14	CASSLGGANTEAFF	TGTGCCAGCAGTTTAGGGGGCGCGAACACTGAAGCTTTCTTT
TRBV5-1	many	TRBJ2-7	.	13	CASSLAAQHEQYF	TGCGCCAGCAGCTTGGCCGCCCAGCACGAGCAGTACTTC
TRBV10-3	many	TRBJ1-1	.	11	CAISESWEAFF	TGTGCCATCAGTGAGTCGTGGGAAGCTTTCTTT
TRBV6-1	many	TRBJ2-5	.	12	CALKGQQETQYF	TGTGCCCTCAAGGGGCAACAAGAGACCCAGTACTTC
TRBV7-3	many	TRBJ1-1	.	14	CASSLGTSGSEAFF	TGTGCCAGCAGCTTAGGGACCTCTGGGTCTGAAGCTTTCTTT
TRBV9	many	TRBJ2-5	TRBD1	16	CASSVEGTGARETQYF	TGTGCCAGCAGCGTAGAGGGGACAGGGGCTCGAGAGACCCAGTACTTC
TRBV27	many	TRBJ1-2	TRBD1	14	CASSFRGPRGGYTF	TGTGCCAGCAGTTTCAGGGGGCCAAGGGGTGGCTACACCTTC
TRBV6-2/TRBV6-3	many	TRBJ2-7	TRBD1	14	CASSFGQGRYEQYF	TGTGCCAGCAGCTTCGGACAGGGTCGGTACGAGCAGTACTTC
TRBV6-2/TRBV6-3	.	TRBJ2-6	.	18	CASRFSVTGGPGANVLTF	TGTGCCAGCAGGTTCAGTGTCACCGGGGGGCCTGGGGCCAACGTCCTGACTTTC
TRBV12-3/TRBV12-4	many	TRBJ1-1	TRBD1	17	CASSREGAPQESTEAFF	TGTGCCAGCAGTCGAGAGGGGGCCCCACAAGAGAGCACTGAAGCTTTCTTT
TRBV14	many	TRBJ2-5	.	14	CASSQVAVRETQYF	TGTGCCAGCAGCCAGGTAGCGGTGAGGGAGACCCAGTACTTC
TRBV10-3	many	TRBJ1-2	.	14	CAISESPGNYGYTF	TGTGCCATCAGTGAGTCGCCGGGAAACTATGGCTACACCTTC
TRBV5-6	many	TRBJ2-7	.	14	CASSWDPRLREQYF	TGTGCCAGCAGCTGGGACCCCCGGTTGAGGGAGCAGTACTTC
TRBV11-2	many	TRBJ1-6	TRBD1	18	CASSQLKNPTGGRSPLHF	TGTGCCAGCAGCCAACTTAAAAACCCGACAGGGGGCAGGTCACCACTCCACTTT
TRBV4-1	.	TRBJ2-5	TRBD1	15	CASSRVRQGQETQYF	TGCGCCAGCAGCCGGGTCCGACAGGGTCAAGAGACCCAGTACTTC
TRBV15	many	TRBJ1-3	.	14	CATSRVGFGNTIYF	TGTGCCACCAGCAGAGTCGGATTCGGAAACACCATATATTTT
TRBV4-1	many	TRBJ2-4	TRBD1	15	CASSQTSGGRNIQYF	TGCGCCAGCAGCCAAACTTCAGGGGGCCGGAACATTCAGTACTTC
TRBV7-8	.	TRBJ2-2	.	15	CASSSPPSNTGELFF	TGTGCCAGCAGTTCCCCCCCATCGAACACCGGGGAGCTGTTTTTT
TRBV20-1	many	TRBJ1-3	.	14	CSAREGGSGNTIYF	TGCAGTGCTAGAGAAGGTGGCTCTGGAAACACCATATATTTT
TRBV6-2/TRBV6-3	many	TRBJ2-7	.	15	CASSPRDTLFYEQYF	TGTGCCAGCAGTCCGAGGGACACCCTTTTCTACGAGCAGTACTTC
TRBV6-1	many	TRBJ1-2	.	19	CASSELLQTANPRDYGYTF	TGTGCCAGCAGTGAACTACTACAGACAGCTAACCCGAGGGACTATGGCTACACCTTC
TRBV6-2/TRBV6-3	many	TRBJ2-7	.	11	CASGATYEQYF	TGTGCCAGTGGGGCCACCTACGAGCAGTACTTC
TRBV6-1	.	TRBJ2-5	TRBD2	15	CASSEGGGRRETQYF	TGTGCCAGCAGTGAAGGAGGCGGGAGAAGGGAGACCCAGTACTTC
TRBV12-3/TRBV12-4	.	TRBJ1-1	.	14	CASRQREGDTEAFF	TGTGCCAGCAGACAAAGGGAGGGGGACACTGAAGCTTTCTTT
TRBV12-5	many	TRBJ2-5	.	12	CASGLTGKTQYF	TGTGCTAGTGGTTTGACGGGGAAGACCCAGTACTTC
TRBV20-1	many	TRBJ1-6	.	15	CSAKRVTLSNSPLHF	TGCAGTGCAAAGAGGGTCACATTATCAAATTCACCCCTCCACTTT
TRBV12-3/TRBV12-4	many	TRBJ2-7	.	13	CASSPASAGEQYF	TGTGCCAGCAGCCCGGCGTCCGCGGGAGAGCAGTACTTC
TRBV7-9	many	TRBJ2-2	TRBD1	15	CASSFGTENTGELFF	TGTGCCAGCAGCTTCGGGACAGAAAACACCGGGGAGCTGTTTTTT
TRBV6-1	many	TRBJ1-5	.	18	CASSEIHGHRNSNQPQHF	TGTGCCAGCAGTGAGATACATGGCCACCGGAATAGCAATCAGCCCCAGCATTTT
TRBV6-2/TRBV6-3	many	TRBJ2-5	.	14	CASNLTEEEETQYF	TGTGCCAGCAATCTGACAGAGGAGGAAGAGACCCAGTACTTC
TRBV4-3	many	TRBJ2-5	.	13	CASSQDSRETQYF	TGCGCCAGCAGCCAAGACTCGAGGGAGACCCAGTACTTC